The source of this T cell receptor (beta chain) is a study of cytomegalovirus exposure and HLA in healthy donors. Study-level findings and limits: Further analysis was carried out later, and it showed several of the most significant clusters appearing linked to common viral pathogens.

The V gene lost 2 bases and the J gene lost 5 bases, with 13 bases spanning the gap. This CDR3 has 15 amino acids. Germline V gives CDR1 MNHNS, CDR2 SASEGT. A multiplex PCR was run with 60 Vbeta primers and 13 Jbeta primers. Assay used: immunoSEQ multiplex PCR; TCRdb lists only in-frame clones, some missing. The table lists roughly 130,000 clones, 84% of them singletons, with almost 3% in the top ten. With respect to this clone: Its specificity is unknown.

The chain uses TRBV6-1 and TRBJ2-4, with D possibly being TRBD2 (6 bases). The sample comprised PBMCs. This TCR was sampled from a woman younger than 35 in good health and CMV-seropositive. This CDR3 reads CASSENRGFENIQYF. DNA of the CDR3: TGTGCCAGCAGTGAAAATCGGGGGTTCGAAAACATTCAGTACTTC.